This T cell receptor (beta chain) was sequenced during a study of shared clonotypes between healthy human individuals. Study-level background: Serving as donors were a couple of women and three men, whose ages spanned 18 to 49.

Looked up from germline, CDR1 is MDHEN and CDR2 is SYDVKM. The CDR3 runs 13 residues. Trimming removed 7 bases from V and 6 bases from J, with 14 bases in between. The protocol was immunoSEQ multiplex PCR, while the TCRdb copy is restricted to in-frame clones and leaves out a portion. The table records some 1 million clones, about 77% of them present only once. Investigators divided CD4+ cells into CD45RA+ naive and CD45RA-negative memory subsets. V gene TRBV28 combines with J gene TRBJ2-3, with a tentative D call TRBD1 (6 bases). The TCR originated in a young man in good health. The sequenced sample was memory CD4+ T cells sorted from blood. Subset reported: CD45RA-negative fraction. CDR3: CASTRPGEDTQYF. CDR3 DNA sequence: TGTGCCAGCACCCGCCCAGGGGAGGATACGCAGTATTTT.